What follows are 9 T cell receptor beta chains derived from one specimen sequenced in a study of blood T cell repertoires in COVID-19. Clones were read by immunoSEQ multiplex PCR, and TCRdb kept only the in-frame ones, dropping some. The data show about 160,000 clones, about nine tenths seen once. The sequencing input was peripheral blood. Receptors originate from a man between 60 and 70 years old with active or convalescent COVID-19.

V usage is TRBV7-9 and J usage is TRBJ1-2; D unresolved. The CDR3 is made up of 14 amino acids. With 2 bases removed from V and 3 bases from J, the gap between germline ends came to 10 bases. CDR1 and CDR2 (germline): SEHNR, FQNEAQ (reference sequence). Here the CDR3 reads CASSLSAEDYGYTF. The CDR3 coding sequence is TGTGCCAGCAGCTTAAGTGCGGAGGACTATGGCTACACCTTC.

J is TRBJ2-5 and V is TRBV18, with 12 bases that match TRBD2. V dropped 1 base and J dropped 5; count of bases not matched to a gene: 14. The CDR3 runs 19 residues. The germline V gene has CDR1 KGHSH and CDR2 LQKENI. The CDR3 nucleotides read TGTGCCAGCTCACCACTCAAGTCGTGGACTAGCGGGACATCGGAGACCCAGTACTTC. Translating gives CASSPLKSWTSGTSETQYF.

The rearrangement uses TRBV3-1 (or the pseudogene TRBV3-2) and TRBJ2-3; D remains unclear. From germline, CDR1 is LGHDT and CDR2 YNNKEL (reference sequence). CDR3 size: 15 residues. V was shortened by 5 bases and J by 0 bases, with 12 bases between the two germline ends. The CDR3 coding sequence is TGTGCCAGCAGCTACCCCGCAGGTAGCACAGATACGCAGTATTTT. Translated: CASSYPAGSTDTQYF.

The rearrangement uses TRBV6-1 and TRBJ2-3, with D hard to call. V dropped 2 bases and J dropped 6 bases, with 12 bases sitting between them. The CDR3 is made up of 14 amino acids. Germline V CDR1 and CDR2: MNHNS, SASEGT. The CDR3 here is CASSERLLGDTQYF. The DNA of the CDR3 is TGTGCCAGCAGTGAAAGACTCCTCGGGGATACGCAGTATTTT.

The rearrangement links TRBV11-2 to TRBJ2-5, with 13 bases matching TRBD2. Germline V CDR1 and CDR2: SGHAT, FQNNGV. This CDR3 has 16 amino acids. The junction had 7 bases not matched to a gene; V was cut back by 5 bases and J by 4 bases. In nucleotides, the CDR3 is TGTGCCAGCAGCGCCCAACTAGCGGGAGGGGGAGAGACCCAGTACTTC. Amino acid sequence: CASSAQLAGGGETQYF.

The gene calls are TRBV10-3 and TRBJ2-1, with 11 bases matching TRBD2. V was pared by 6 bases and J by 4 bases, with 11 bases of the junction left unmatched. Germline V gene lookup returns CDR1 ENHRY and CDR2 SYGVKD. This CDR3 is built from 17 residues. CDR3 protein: CAIRNPGTSGAYNEQFF. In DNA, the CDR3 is TGTGCCATCAGAAATCCCGGGACTAGCGGTGCTTACAATGAGCAGTTCTTC.

This CDR3 reads CASTFLGNTEAFF. The CDR3 coding sequence is TGTGCCAGTACCTTCCTCGGGAACACTGAAGCTTTCTTT. The chain recombines TRBV19 with TRBJ1-1; D gene uncertain. V was shortened by 7 bases and J by 1 base, with 10 bases between the two germline ends. Germline V gene data show CDR1 as LNHDA and CDR2 as SQIVND (reference sequence). The CDR3 loop spans 13 amino acids.

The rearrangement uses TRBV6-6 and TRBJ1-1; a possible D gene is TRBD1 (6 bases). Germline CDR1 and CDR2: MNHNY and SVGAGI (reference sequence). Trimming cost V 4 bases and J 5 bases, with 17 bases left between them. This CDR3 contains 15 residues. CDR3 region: CASSSRGGVETEAFF. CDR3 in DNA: TGTGCCAGCAGTTCCCGGGGGGGCGTTGAGACTGAAGCTTTCTTT.

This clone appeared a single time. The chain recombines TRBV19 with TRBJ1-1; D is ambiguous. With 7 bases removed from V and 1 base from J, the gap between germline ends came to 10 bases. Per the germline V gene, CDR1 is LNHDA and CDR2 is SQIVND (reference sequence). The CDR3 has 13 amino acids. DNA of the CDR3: TGTGCCAGTACCTCCCACAGGAACACTGAAGCTTTCTTT. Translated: CASTSHRNTEAFF.